This TCR beta chain was identified in a study of T cell repertoires in cytomegalovirus infection. Study as a whole: It was the public TCR beta signatures that indicated both CMV infection and matching HLA type.

Germline V lookup: CDR1 MNHGY, CDR2 SAAAGT. The CDR3 spans 16 residues. V lost 6 bases to trimming and J lost 0 bases; unmatched junction nucleotides: 6. The table lists this clonotype with a few counts. Its specificity is unknown. TCRdb re-derived calls from the reads in MiXCR, one entry per CDR3 protein. The table shows approximately 110,000 distinct CDR3 sequences, with 10% occurring only once. The study, taken as a whole, reports: Carriers of CMV and the relevant HLA type were discriminated by public TCR beta frequency. Dominating the ex vivo response were TCR beta clonotypes that were CMV-specific and HLA-C-restricted.

The sequence came from a human donor in good health (CMV status not recorded). Some clones in this sample may be carry-over from other donors' samples. Sequencing was performed on PBMCs, sequenced either directly or after in vitro stimulation (not recorded which). The chain employs TRBV6-8 and TRBJ2-1, with TRBD2 identical over 9 bases. As DNA, the CDR3 is TGTGCCAGCAGGGGACTAGCTTTGAGCTCCTACAATGAGCAGTTCTTC. Translation gives CASRGLALSSYNEQFF.